This paragraph covers one T cell receptor (beta chain) sequence. The antigen remains unidentified. Noted time point: pre-sensitization, week 0. Treatment meaning: therapeutic diphenylcyclopropenone sensitization with weekly scalp DPC. Patients had alopecia, were aged 18 to 70, and were not pregnant. Unseparated into fractions, whole blood served as the source from which total RNA was extracted. V was clipped by 3 bases and J by 6 bases; unmatched bases: 4. This CDR3 has 14 amino acids. Per germline, CDR1 LNHDA and CDR2 SQIVND (reference sequence). This specimen comes from a study of human T cells and chemical hapten exposure. Findings and limits, study-wide: A positive correlation with patch test score was found for PT1 expanded TCR counts.

One entry per CDR3 protein, called by TCRdb with MiXCR from the RACE reads. The sample has around 62,000 distinct CDR3 sequences; approximately 6.7% are singletons. This sequence was found in a woman in her 30s with alopecia areata. Some clones in this sample may be carry-over from other donors' samples. This specimen was whole blood, taken in connection with sensitization to the hapten diphenylcyclopropenone (DPC). The chain combines TRBV19 with TRBJ2-3; 9 bases line up with TRBD1. As DNA, the CDR3 is TGTGCCAGTAGTATGGGGACAGGGCCTGATACGCAGTATTTT. Translated, it gives CASSMGTGPDTQYF.